The T cell receptor (beta chain) described here comes from a study of CD8 T cells in Susac syndrome. This CDR3 is 14 amino acids long. V shed 5 bases, J shed 9 bases, and the junction held 4 bases outside the gene matches. Germline loops: CDR1 SGHVS, CDR2 FQNEAQ. RNA totalling about 0.45 to 1 ug underwent reverse transcription with random hexamers. TCRdb recomputed calls from the immunoSEQ multiplex PCR reads with MiXCR, one row per CDR3 protein. Of 160,000 or so distinct CDR3 sequences in the sample, approximately 94% were seen once. Blood CD8+ and CD4+ T cells underwent high-throughput TCR beta sequencing.

The chain has TRBV7-8 and TRBJ1-6; 10 bases line up with TRBD1. The source is a human donor with multiple sclerosis. Sequenced sample: CD8+ T cells from PBMCs. The CDR3: CASSAGQGFSPLHF. In DNA, the CDR3 is TGTGCCAGCAGCGCGGGACAGGGGTTTTCACCCCTCCACTTT. Looking up the rest from reference TRBV7-8 and TRBJ1-6 gives the full variable domain: GAGVSQSPRYKVAKRGQDVALRCDPISGHVSLFWYQQALGQGPEFLTYFQNEAQLDKSGLPSDRFFAERPEGSVSTLKIQRTQQEDSAVYLCASSAGQGFSPLHFGNGTRLTVT.